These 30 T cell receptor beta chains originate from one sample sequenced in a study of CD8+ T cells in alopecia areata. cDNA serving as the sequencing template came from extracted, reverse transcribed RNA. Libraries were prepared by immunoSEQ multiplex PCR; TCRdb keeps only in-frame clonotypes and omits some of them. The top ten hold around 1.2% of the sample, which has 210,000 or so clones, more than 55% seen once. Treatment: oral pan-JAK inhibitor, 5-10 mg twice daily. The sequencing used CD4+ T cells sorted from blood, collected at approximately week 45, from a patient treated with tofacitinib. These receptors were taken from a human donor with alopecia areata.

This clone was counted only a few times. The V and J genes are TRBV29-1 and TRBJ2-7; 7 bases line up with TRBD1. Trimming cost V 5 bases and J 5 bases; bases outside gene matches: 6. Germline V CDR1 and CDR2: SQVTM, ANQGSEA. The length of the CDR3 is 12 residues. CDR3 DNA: TGCAGCGTTCGACTGGACAGGAACGAGCAGTACTTC. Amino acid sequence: CSVRLDRNEQYF.

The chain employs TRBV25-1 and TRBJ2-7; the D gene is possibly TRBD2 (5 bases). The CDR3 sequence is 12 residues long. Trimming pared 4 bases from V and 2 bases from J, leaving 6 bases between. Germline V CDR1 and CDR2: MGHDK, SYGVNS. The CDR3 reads CASSGLPYEQYF. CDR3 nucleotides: TGTGCCAGCAGTGGACTACCCTACGAGCAGTACTTC.

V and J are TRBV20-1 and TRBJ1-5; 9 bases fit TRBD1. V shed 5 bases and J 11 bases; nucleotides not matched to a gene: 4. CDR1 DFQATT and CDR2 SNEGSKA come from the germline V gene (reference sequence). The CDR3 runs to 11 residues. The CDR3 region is CSAFDRGAQHF. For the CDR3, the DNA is TGCAGTGCTTTCGACAGGGGGGCCCAGCATTTT.

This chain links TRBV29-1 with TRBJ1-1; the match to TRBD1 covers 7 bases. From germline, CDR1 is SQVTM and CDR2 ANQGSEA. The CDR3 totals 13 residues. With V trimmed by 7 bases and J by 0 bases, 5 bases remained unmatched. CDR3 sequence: CSAHRGMNTEAFF. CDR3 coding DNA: TGCAGCGCGCACAGGGGAATGAACACTGAAGCTTTCTTT.

The CDR3 bases are TGTGCCAGCTCAGGGCTCAGCCACGAGCAGTACTTC. Amino acid sequence: CASSGLSHEQYF. The J gene is TRBJ2-7, the V gene TRBV25-1; D might be TRBD1 (5 bases). Germline V gives CDR1 MGHDK, CDR2 SYGVNS. The CDR3 totals 12 residues. V dropped 8 bases and J dropped 5 bases, with 13 bases sitting between them.

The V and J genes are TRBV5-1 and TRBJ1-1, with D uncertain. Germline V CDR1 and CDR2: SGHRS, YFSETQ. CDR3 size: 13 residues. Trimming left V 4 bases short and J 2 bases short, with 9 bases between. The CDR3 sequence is CASSTNTNTEAFF. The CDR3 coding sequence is TGCGCCAGCAGCACGAATACTAACACTGAAGCTTTCTTT. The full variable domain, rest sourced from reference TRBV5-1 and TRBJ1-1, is KAGVTQTPRYLIKTRGQQVTLSCSPISGHRSVSWYQQTPGQGLQFLFEYFSETQRNKGNFPGRFSGRQFSNSRSEMNVSTLELGDSALYLCASSTNTNTEAFFGQGTRLTVV.

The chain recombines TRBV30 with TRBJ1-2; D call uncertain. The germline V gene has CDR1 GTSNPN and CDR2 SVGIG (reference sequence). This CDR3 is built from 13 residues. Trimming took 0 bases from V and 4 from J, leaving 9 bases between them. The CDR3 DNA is TGTGCCTGGAGTGTATCTCTTGGCTATGGCTACACCTTC. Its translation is CAWSVSLGYGYTF.

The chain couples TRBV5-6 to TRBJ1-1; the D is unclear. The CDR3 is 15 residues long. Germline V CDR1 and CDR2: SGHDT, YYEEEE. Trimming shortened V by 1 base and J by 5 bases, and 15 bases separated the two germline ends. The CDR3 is CASSLPSIPGTEAFF. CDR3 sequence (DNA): TGTGCCAGCAGCTTGCCTAGCATACCGGGAACTGAAGCTTTCTTT.

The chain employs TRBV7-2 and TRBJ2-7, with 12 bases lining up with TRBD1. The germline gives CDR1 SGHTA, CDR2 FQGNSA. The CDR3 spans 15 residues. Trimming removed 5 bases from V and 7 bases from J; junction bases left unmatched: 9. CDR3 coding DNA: TGTGCCAGCAGCCTACCGGGACAGGGGGCGAGAGAGCAGTACTTC. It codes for CASSLPGQGAREQYF.

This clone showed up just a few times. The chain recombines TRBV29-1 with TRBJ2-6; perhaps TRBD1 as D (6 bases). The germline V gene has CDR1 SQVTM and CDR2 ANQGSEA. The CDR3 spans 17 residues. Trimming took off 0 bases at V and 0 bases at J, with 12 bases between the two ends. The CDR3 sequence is CSVEDLQGSSGANVLTF. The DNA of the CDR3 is TGCAGCGTTGAAGATCTTCAGGGGAGCTCTGGGGCCAACGTCCTGACTTTC. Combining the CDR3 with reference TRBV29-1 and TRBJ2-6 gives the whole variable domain SAVISQKPSRDICQRGTSLTIQCQVDSQVTMMFWYRQQPGQSLTLIATANQGSEATYESGFVIDKFPISRPNLTFSTLTVSNMSPEDSSIYLCSVEDLQGSSGANVLTFGAGSRLTVL.

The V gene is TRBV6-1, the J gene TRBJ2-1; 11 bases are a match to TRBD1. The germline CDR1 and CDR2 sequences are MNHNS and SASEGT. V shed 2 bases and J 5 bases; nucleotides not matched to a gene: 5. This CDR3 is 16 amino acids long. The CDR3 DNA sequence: TGTGCCAGCAGTGAACATAGGACAGGGGGCCACAATGAGCAGTTCTTC. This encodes CASSEHRTGGHNEQFF.

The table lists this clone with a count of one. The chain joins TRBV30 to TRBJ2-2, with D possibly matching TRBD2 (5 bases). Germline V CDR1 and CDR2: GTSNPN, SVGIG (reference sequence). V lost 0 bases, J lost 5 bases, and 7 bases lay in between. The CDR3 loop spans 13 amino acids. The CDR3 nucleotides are TGTGCCTGGAGTGTAACGGGGACCGGGGAGCTGTTTTTT. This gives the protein CAWSVTGTGELFF.

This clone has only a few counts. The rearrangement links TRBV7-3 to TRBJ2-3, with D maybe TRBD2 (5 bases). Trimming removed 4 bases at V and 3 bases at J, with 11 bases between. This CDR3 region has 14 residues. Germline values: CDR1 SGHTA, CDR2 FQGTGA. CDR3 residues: CASSSSPGTDTQYF. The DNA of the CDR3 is TGTGCCAGCAGCTCAAGTCCGGGAACAGATACGCAGTATTTT.

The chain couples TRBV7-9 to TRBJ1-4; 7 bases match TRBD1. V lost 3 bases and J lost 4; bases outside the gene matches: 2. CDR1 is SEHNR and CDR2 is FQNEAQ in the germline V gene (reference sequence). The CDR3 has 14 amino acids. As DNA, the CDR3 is TGTGCCAGCAGCTTGACAGGGAGTAATGAAAAACTGTTTTTT. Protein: CASSLTGSNEKLFF.

This CDR3 reads CASSDTGVADTQYF. DNA for the CDR3: TGCGCCAGCAGCGACACAGGGGTGGCAGATACGCAGTATTTT. V usage is TRBV5-1 and J usage is TRBJ2-3; 7 nucleotides line up with TRBD1. V gave up 4 bases and J gave up 4 bases; unmatched junction bases: 6. The CDR3 loop spans 14 amino acids. Per germline, CDR1 SGHRS and CDR2 YFSETQ.

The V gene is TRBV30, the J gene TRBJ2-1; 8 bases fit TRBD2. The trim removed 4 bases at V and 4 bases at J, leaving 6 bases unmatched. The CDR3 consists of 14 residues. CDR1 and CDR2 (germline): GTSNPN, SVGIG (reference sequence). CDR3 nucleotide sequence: TGTGCCTGGACTAGCGGGCGAACTTACAATGAGCAGTTCTTC. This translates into CAWTSGRTYNEQFF.

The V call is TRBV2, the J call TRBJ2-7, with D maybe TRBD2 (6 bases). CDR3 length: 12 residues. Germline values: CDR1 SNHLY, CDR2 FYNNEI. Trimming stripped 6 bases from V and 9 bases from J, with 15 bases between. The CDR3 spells CASSHRDSRQYF. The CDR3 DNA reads TGTGCCAGCAGCCATCGGGACTCGAGGCAGTACTTC.

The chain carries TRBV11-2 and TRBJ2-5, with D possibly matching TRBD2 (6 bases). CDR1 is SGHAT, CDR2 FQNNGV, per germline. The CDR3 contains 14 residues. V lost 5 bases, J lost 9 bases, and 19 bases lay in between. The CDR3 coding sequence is TGTGCCAGCAGCCCCGGGACTGTAAGAATGCCCCAGTACTTC. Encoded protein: CASSPGTVRMPQYF.

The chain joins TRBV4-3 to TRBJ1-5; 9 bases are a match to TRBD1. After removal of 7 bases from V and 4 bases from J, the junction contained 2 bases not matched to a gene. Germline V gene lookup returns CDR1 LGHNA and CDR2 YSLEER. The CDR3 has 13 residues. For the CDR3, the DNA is TGCGCCAGCAAGGGACAGGGAAATCAGCCCCAGCATTTT. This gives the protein CASKGQGNQPQHF.

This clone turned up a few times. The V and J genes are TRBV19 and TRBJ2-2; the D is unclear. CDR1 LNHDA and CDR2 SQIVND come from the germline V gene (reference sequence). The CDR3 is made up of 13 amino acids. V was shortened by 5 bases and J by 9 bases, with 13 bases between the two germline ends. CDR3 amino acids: CASSPPRGRELFF. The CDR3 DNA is TGTGCCAGTAGTCCGCCTCGTGGGCGGGAGCTGTTTTTT.

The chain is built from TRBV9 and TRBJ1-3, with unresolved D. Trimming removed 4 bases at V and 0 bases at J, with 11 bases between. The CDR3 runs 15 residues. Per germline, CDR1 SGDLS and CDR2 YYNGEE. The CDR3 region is CASSPRTTSGNTIYF. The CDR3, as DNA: TGTGCCAGCAGCCCCCGGACTACCTCTGGAAACACCATATATTTT.

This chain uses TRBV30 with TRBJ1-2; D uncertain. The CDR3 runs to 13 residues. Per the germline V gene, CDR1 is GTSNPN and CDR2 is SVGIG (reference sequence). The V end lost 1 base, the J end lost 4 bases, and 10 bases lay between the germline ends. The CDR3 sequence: CAWSEGQLYGYTF. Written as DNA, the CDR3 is TGTGCCTGGAGTGAAGGCCAGCTCTATGGCTACACCTTC.

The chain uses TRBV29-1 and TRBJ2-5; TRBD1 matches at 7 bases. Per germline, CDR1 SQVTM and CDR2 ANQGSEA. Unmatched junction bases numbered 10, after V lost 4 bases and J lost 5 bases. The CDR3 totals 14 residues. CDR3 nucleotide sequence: TGCAGCGTTGGATTAACAGGGGTTGAGGAGACCCAGTACTTC. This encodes CSVGLTGVEETQYF.

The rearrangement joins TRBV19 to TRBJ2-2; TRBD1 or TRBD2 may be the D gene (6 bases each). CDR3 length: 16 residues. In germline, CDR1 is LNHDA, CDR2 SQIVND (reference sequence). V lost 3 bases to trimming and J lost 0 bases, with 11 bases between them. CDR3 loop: CASSMLRGPNTGELFF. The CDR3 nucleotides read TGTGCCAGTAGTATGTTACGGGGGCCGAACACCGGGGAGCTGTTTTTT.

CDR3 sequence (DNA): TGTGCCAGCAGCCCCCGCCTAGCGGGGGGCACAGATACGCAGTATTTT. It translates to CASSPRLAGGTDTQYF. This rearrangement joins TRBV13 to TRBJ2-3; 10 bases fit TRBD2. Germline V gives CDR1 PRHDT, CDR2 FYEKMQ (reference sequence). The CDR3 is made up of 16 amino acids. V was clipped by 5 bases and J by 1 base; unmatched bases: 6.

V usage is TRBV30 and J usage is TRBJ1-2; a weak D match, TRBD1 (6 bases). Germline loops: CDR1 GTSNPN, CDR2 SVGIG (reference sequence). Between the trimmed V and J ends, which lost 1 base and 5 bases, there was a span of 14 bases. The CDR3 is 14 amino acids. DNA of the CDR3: TGTGCCTGGAGTGCACTTCAGGGGTCGTATGGCTACACCTTC. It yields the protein CAWSALQGSYGYTF.

In DNA, the CDR3 is TGTGCCATCAGTGAGTCGACCACTCCCGGGGAGCTGTTTTTT. It specifies CAISESTTPGELFF. J is TRBJ2-2 and V is TRBV10-3; D is undetermined. Per the germline V gene, CDR1 is ENHRY and CDR2 is SYGVKD. The length of the CDR3 is 14 residues. Trimming took 0 bases from V and 6 from J, leaving 8 bases between them.

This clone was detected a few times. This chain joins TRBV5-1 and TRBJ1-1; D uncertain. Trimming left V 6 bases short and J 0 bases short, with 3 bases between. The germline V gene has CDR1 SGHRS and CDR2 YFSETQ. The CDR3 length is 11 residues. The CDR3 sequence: CASKMNTEAFF. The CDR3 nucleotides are TGCGCCAGCAAAATGAACACTGAAGCTTTCTTT.

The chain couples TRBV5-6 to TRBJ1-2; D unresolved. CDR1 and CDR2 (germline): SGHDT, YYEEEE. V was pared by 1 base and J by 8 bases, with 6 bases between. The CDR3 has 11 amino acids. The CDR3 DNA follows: TGTGCCAGCAGCTTGCGGGAAGGCTACACCTTC. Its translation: CASSLREGYTF.

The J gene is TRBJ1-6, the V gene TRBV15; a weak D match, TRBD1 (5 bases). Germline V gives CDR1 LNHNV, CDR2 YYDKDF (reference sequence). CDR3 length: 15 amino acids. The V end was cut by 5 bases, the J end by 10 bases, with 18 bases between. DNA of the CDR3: TGTGCCACCAGCCTGGTGAGGGGCGGAGGATCACCCCTCCACTTT. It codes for CATSLVRGGGSPLHF. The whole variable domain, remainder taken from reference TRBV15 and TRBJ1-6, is DAMVIQNPRYQVTQFGKPVTLSCSQTLNHNVMYWYQQKSSQAPKLLFHYYDKDFNNEADTPDNFQSRRPNTSFCFLDIRSPGLGDTAMYLCATSLVRGGGSPLHFGNGTRLTVT.